The 14 T cell receptor beta chains below were found in one sample sequenced in a study of cytomegalovirus exposure and HLA in healthy donors. Measured with immunoSEQ multiplex PCR; TCRdb has only the in-frame clones, and not every one. This table has about 100,000 clones, less than 95% appearing once. Source material: PBMCs. These receptors all come from a woman aged 18-29 years in good health and CMV-seronegative.

The rearrangement links TRBV4-1 to TRBJ2-7, with D unclear. CDR1 and CDR2 (germline): MGHRA, YSYEKL. Trimming left V 3 bases short and J 3 bases short, with 3 bases between. This CDR3 is built from 11 residues. The CDR3 DNA is TGCGCCAGCAGCCACTTCTACGAGCAGTACTTC. This encodes CASSHFYEQYF.

V is TRBV29-1 and J is TRBJ2-3, with TRBD1 as a possible D gene (6 bases). The CDR3 spans 14 residues. The V and J ends lost 7 bases and 2 bases respectively, with 16 bases between them. Germline V gene sequence: CDR1 SQVTM, CDR2 ANQGSEA. CDR3 in DNA: TGCAGCGCCAACTACAGGGTATACACAGATACGCAGTATTTT. This codes for CSANYRVYTDTQYF.

The genes are TRBV20-1 and TRBJ1-1; D is uncertain. Germline lookup yields CDR1 DFQATT and CDR2 SNEGSKA (reference sequence). The V and J ends lost 3 bases and 10 bases respectively, with 12 bases between them. The CDR3 totals 11 residues. CDR3 protein: CSASSQLGAFF. CDR3 in DNA: TGCAGTGCTAGTTCTCAACTTGGAGCTTTCTTT.

This chain connects TRBV6-1 to TRBJ1-1; D call uncertain. The CDR3 length is 15 residues. Trimming left V 2 bases short and J 5 bases short, with 15 bases between. The germline V gene encodes CDR1 MNHNS and CDR2 SASEGT. The CDR3 loop reads CASSEKGSGGTEAFF. The CDR3 bases are TGTGCCAGCAGTGAAAAGGGTTCGGGAGGGACTGAAGCTTTCTTT.

The chain carries TRBV7-8 and TRBJ1-3, with 9 bases identical to TRBD1. The CDR3 runs to 15 residues. Germline CDR1 is SGHVS and CDR2 is FQNEAQ. V dropped 9 bases and J dropped 4; count of bases not matched to a gene: 10. CDR3 sequence: CASNYGTGTGNTIYF. The CDR3 region has the DNA TGTGCCAGTAACTACGGGACAGGGACCGGAAACACCATATATTTT.

This chain joins TRBV6-1 and TRBJ2-7, with D possibly TRBD2 on 6 matching bases. CDR1 MNHNS and CDR2 SASEGT come from the germline V gene. This CDR3 comprises 15 residues. Trimming cost V 7 bases and J 2 bases, with 18 bases left between them. This CDR3 reads CASTTEGSGTYEQYF. CDR3 in DNA: TGTGCCAGCACCACCGAGGGTAGCGGTACCTACGAGCAGTACTTC.

The chain has TRBV29-1 and TRBJ2-5, with 10 bases lining up with TRBD2. The germline V gene encodes CDR1 SQVTM and CDR2 ANQGSEA. After removal of 7 bases from V and 5 bases from J, the junction contained 10 bases not matched to a gene. This CDR3 has 14 residues. The CDR3 loop is CSAKALAGVETQYF. DNA for the CDR3: TGCAGCGCGAAAGCCCTAGCGGGGGTGGAGACCCAGTACTTC. The full variable domain, with the rest looked up from reference TRBV29-1 and TRBJ2-5, is SAVISQKPSRDICQRGTSLTIQCQVDSQVTMMFWYRQQPGQSLTLIATANQGSEATYESGFVIDKFPISRPNLTFSTLTVSNMSPEDSSIYLCSAKALAGVETQYFGPGTRLLVL.

The chain joins TRBV5-1 to TRBJ2-1, with D possibly being TRBD1 (6 bases). The V gene's germline CDR1 is SGHRS and CDR2 YFSETQ. The length of the CDR3 is 15 residues. Between the trimmed V and J ends, which lost 4 bases and 4 bases, there was a span of 15 bases. The DNA of the CDR3 is TGCGCCAGCAGCGCCGGTCAGGGGTTGTACAATGAGCAGTTCTTC. This gives the protein CASSAGQGLYNEQFF.

This clone appeared once. The V call is TRBV19, the J call TRBJ2-7; 7 bases are shared with TRBD2. This CDR3 region has 12 residues. Germline lookup yields CDR1 LNHDA and CDR2 SQIVND (reference sequence). Losses at the gene ends were 5 bases for V and 2 bases for J; bases not matched to a gene: 0. CDR3 nucleotide sequence: TGTGCCAGTAGTGGGGGGGCCTACGAGCAGTACTTC. It encodes CASSGGAYEQYF.

The chain employs TRBV7-9 and TRBJ2-1; 8 nucleotides line up with TRBD2. The CDR3 sequence is 16 residues long. With V trimmed by 5 bases and J by 8 bases, 14 bases remained unmatched. CDR1 is SEHNR and CDR2 is FQNEAQ in the germline V gene (reference sequence). Here the CDR3 reads CASSPRAGENMDEQFF. In DNA, the CDR3 is TGTGCCAGCAGCCCTCGAGCGGGAGAGAATATGGATGAGCAGTTCTTC.

CDR3 sequence reads: CASSLDGWTEAFF. The CDR3 DNA reads as TGTGCCAGCAGCTTAGATGGCTGGACTGAAGCTTTCTTT. The V gene is TRBV11-3, the J gene TRBJ1-1, with D unclear. Trimming took 0 bases from V and 5 from J, leaving 7 bases between them. In germline, CDR1 is SGHNT, CDR2 YENEEA. This CDR3 is 13 amino acids long.

The V and J genes are TRBV30 and TRBJ2-7, with D possibly being TRBD1 (5 bases). Per germline, CDR1 GTSNPN and CDR2 SVGIG (reference sequence). V lost 5 bases to trimming and J lost 4 bases, with 18 bases between them. The CDR3 is made up of 14 amino acids. CDR3 residues: CAWSKAQGRYEQYF. The DNA for the CDR3 is TGTGCCTGGTCCAAAGCGCAGGGAAGGTACGAGCAGTACTTC. The whole variable domain, remainder taken from reference TRBV30 and TRBJ2-7, is SQTIHQWPATLVQPVGSPLSLECTVEGTSNPNLYWYRQAAGRGLQLLFYSVGIGQISSEVPQNLSASRPQDRQFILSSKKLLLSDSGFYLCAWSKAQGRYEQYFGPGTRLTVT.

This rearrangement joins TRBV6-6 to TRBJ1-1; TRBD1 matches 9 bases. Germline V gene sequence: CDR1 MNHNY, CDR2 SVGAGI (reference sequence). CDR3 length: 16 residues. V was clipped by 7 bases and J by 11 bases; unmatched bases: 20. The CDR3 spells CASIPGRGQGGLNAFF. The CDR3 DNA reads as TGTGCCAGCATTCCCGGCCGGGGACAGGGAGGGTTGAATGCTTTCTTT.

The J gene is TRBJ1-2, the V gene TRBV18; TRBD1 might be the D (5 bases). V gave up 6 bases and J gave up 6 bases, with 14 bases separating them. From germline, CDR1 is KGHSH and CDR2 LQKENI. This CDR3 region has 13 residues. For the CDR3, the DNA is TGTGCCAGCTCCCATGGACAAGGGGATGGCTACACCTTC. Its translation: CASSHGQGDGYTF.